This T cell receptor beta chain was sequenced in a study of response to subunit inactivated influenza vaccine (dated by TCRdb to between 2017 and 2018). Regarding the complete study: Deep quantitative T cell receptor repertoire profiling was used in the study to track responses to a trivalent subunit inactivated influenza vaccine. Study-wide conclusions, independent of this receptor: It was suggested by the authors that each seasonal influenza vaccination may recruit only a limited number of new T cells.

As regards this clonotype: Which antigen it targets is not known. No much larger clonotype is one base removed from it; base qualities were not supplied.

Receptor libraries were prepared by RT-PCR. Sequencing relied on an Illumina HiSeq 2500. Clones were called with MiXCR by TCRdb after fastp trimmed the public reads at Q25, and only in-frame beta chains were retained. Rows with one shared CDR3 protein collapse into an entry with the most common genes and DNA. This sample holds more than 700,000 distinct CDR3 sequences; 21% were observed only once. The ten most abundant clones make up about a tenth of the sample. The CDR3 sequence holds 17 residues, the cysteine and phenylalanine included. CDR3 DNA only is kept here, 51 bases in frame from base 1. Trimming accounts for 5 bases at V and 3 bases at J, while the number of junction bases matched to no gene is 10. The germline V gene gives CDR1 as MDHEN and CDR2 as SYDVKM.

This TCR came from a man between 45 and 60 years old who received an inactivated influenza vaccine. Donor details come from another sample of the same person, matched by shared clones. The chain employs TRBV28 and TRBJ2-7; 13 nucleotides in the junction match TRBD2. The sequencing here drew on PBMCs from blood, taken less than 6 days after vaccination. The CDR3 in this case is CASSLARGLAGNYEQYF. The nucleotide sequence is TGTGCCAGCAGTCTCGCTCGGGGACTAGCGGGAAACTACGAGCAGTACTTC.